The 11 T cell receptor beta chains in this list originate from one sample, sequenced in a study of persistence of HIV-infected CD4 T cells. Nonspecific anti-CD3/anti-CD28 bead stimulation represents the broad CD4+ T cell repertoire. Sorting of responding CD4+ T cells relied on upregulated CD40 ligand together with CD69. Their antigens remain unidentified. Sequencing used immunoSEQ version 4 in survey mode. Libraries were prepared by immunoSEQ multiplex PCR; TCRdb keeps only in-frame clonotypes and omits some of them. There are 40,000 to 55,000 clones in the sample; about nine tenths occur only once, and over 3% lies in the top ten. The sequencing here drew on CD4+ T cells sorted from PBMCs after approximately 20-hour stimulation, taken from a patient who received antiretroviral therapy. These receptors all come from an adult woman with HIV who was CMV-seropositive.

This clone was seen more than once but under ten times. The chain has TRBV25-1 and TRBJ1-6, with TRBD1 as a possible D gene (6 bases). Deletions cut 8 bases from V and 6 bases from J, with 20 bases between. The CDR3 has 16 amino acids. CDR1 is MGHDK and CDR2 is SYGVNS in the germline V gene. The CDR3 DNA sequence: TGTGCCAGCGGTCCTGCGGGGGGCTCACGTAATTCACCCCTCCACTTT. This translates into CASGPAGGSRNSPLHF.

This clone was seen a handful of times. J is TRBJ2-1 and V is TRBV7-2, with 11 bases aligning to TRBD2. Per germline, CDR1 SGHTA and CDR2 FQGNSA. This CDR3 comprises 18 residues. V trimming: 1 base; J trimming: 4 bases; junction bases outside the gene matches: 9. The CDR3: CASSLGPPGLAEYNEQFF. CDR3 nucleotides: TGTGCCAGCAGCTTAGGCCCGCCGGGACTAGCGGAATACAATGAGCAGTTCTTC.

CDR3 in DNA: TGTGCCAGCAGCCTACAGGCCTTTAGGGGCACTGAAGCTTTCTTT. Residues: CASSLQAFRGTEAFF. The V gene is TRBV7-9, the J gene TRBJ1-1; TRBD1 is a possible D gene (5 bases). The V gene lost 5 bases and the J gene lost 4 bases, with 17 bases spanning the gap. The germline gives CDR1 SEHNR, CDR2 FQNEAQ (reference sequence). The CDR3 runs to 15 residues.

The chain recombines TRBV2 with TRBJ2-6, with D uncertain. V was pared by 7 bases and J by 4 bases, with 8 bases between. The CDR3 totals 13 residues. CDR1 and CDR2 from the germline V gene are SNHLY and FYNNEI. The CDR3 sequence is CASMSSGANVLTF. In DNA, the CDR3 is TGTGCCAGCATGAGTTCAGGGGCCAACGTCCTGACTTTC.

A few counts support this clone. The chain combines TRBV9 with TRBJ2-7; possible D gene TRBD1, 5 bases. Germline loops: CDR1 SGDLS, CDR2 YYNGEE. V lost 0 bases, J lost 3 bases, and 13 bases lay in between. The CDR3 runs 15 residues. The CDR3 nucleotides are TGTGCCAGCAGCGTAGCCCCGGACAAGTTCTACGAGCAGTACTTC. Its protein is CASSVAPDKFYEQYF.

With respect to this clone: Other DNA variants within this sample encode the same CDR3. V usage is TRBV9 and J usage is TRBJ1-1, with TRBD1 as a possible D gene (5 bases). Germline CDR1 and CDR2: SGDLS and YYNGEE. The CDR3 runs to 13 residues. V lost 2 bases and J 3 bases, leaving 8 bases between the germline ends. CDR3 sequence: CASSVGGYTEAFF. CDR3 nucleotide sequence: TGTGCCAGCAGCGTTGGGGGGTACACTGAAGCTTTCTTT.

The chain is built from TRBV16 and TRBJ1-5; TRBD1 might be the D (6 bases). The CDR3 is made up of 15 amino acids. Germline V CDR1 and CDR2: KGHSY, FQNENV. V was cut by 3 bases and J by 6 bases, with 15 bases left in between. The CDR3 DNA reads TGTGCCAGCAGCCACGGGCACAGGGTAGGTCAGCCCCAGCATTTT. This codes for CASSHGHRVGQPQHF.

The J gene is TRBJ1-5, the V gene TRBV3-1 (or the pseudogene TRBV3-2); possible D gene TRBD1, 6 bases. V lost 4 bases to trimming and J lost 2 bases, with 15 bases between them. The V gene's germline CDR1 is LGHDT and CDR2 YNNKEL (reference sequence). This CDR3 region has 16 residues. The CDR3 DNA reads TGTGCCAGCAGCCCCACCCGGACAGCCCGCAATCAGCCCCAGCATTTT. Encoded protein: CASSPTRTARNQPQHF.

The chain uses TRBV3-1 (or the pseudogene TRBV3-2) and TRBJ2-1; D is possibly TRBD1 (5 bases). The germline V gene encodes CDR1 LGHDT and CDR2 YNNKEL (reference sequence). Trimming pared 1 base from V and 9 bases from J, leaving 7 bases between. The CDR3 sequence is 12 residues long. The CDR3: CASSQGGLEQFF. CDR3 nucleotides: TGTGCCAGCAGCCAAGGGGGCCTTGAGCAGTTCTTC.

This chain links TRBV29-1 with TRBJ2-1; TRBD1 matches 8 bases. The CDR3 spans 14 residues. Germline V gene data show CDR1 as SQVTM and CDR2 as ANQGSEA. V lost 4 bases to trimming and J lost 3 bases; unmatched junction nucleotides: 5. The CDR3 nucleotides read TGCAGCGTTGCCCGGACAGGGAGCTACAATGAGCAGTTCTTC. Translation gives CSVARTGSYNEQFF.

This clone was seen a single time. This chain links TRBV7-9 with TRBJ2-2; D is undetermined. The germline V and J ends were trimmed by 6 bases and 7 bases, with 9 bases remaining between them. The CDR3 consists of 12 residues. Germline-derived CDR1 and CDR2 are SEHNR and FQNEAQ (reference sequence). The CDR3 DNA reads TGTGCCAGCAGTTCCTATAGCGGGGAGCTGTTTTTT. It translates to CASSSYSGELFF.